The sequence of this TCR beta chain was determined in a study of identical twins. Regarding the study as a whole: Weaker excess sharing between twins was seen in beta out-of-frame sequences. Memory repertoires showed no such pattern, whereas abundant cord blood beta clonotypes carried fewer insertions.

The V end lost 10 bases, the J end lost 5 bases, and 20 bases lay between the germline ends. The CDR3 runs 14 residues. Germline V gene data show CDR1 as SNHLY and CDR2 as FYNNEI. As regards this clonotype: Its antigen is still unknown.

From the 5' RACE reads, TCRdb called clonotypes with MiXCR, one entry per CDR3 protein. The data hold roughly 710,000 distinct CDR3 sequences, with less than 7% observed a single time. The sample comprised naive T cells sorted from blood. The V gene is TRBV2, the J gene TRBJ2-5; the D gene is possibly TRBD2 (5 bases). This clonotype was obtained from a man between 18 and 35 years old in good health. The CDR3 DNA is TGTGCCAACCCTGTCTCCCCTAGCTTTGAGACCCAGTACTTC. Protein: CANPVSPSFETQYF.